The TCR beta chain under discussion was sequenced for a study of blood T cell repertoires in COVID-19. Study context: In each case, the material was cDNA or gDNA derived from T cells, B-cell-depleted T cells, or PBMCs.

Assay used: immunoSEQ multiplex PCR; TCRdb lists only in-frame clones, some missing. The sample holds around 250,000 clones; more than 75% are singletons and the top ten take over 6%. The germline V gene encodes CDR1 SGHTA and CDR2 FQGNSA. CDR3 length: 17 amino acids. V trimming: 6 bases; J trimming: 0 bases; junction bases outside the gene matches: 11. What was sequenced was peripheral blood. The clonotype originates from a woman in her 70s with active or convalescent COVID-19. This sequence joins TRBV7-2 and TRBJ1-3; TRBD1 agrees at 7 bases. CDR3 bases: TGTGCCAGCAGTCTAGACAGGGTTCGCCTCTCTGGAAACACCATATATTTT. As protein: CASSLDRVRLSGNTIYF.